This TCR beta chain derives from a study of blood T cell repertoires in COVID-19. At the level of the study: The origin of the acute and convalescent COVID-19 samples was the United States, Italy and Spain. PBMCs, B-cell-depleted T cells, or T cells provided the cDNA or gDNA that made up the material.

Original data processing: Reference gene primer amplification gave estimated nucleated cell counts. Sequencing was performed with immunoSEQ multiplex PCR; in TCRdb, only in-frame clones are kept and a portion is missing. D and trimming were read from the DNA, whereas the V and J calls and clone size are those reported in that table. The profile shows 150,000 to 200,000 clones, roughly 80% of them singletons. Seattle patients were enrolled during active infection and followed longitudinally. J gave up 3 bases and V 5 bases, and 7 bases lay outside the gene matches. CDR3 length: 16 residues. Per the germline V gene, CDR1 is MNHEY and CDR2 is SMNVEV (reference sequence).

The receptor was isolated from a middle-aged woman with COVID-19, enrolled during active disease. V usage is TRBV27 and J usage is TRBJ1-5; 10 nucleotides line up with TRBD1. The sequenced sample consisted of peripheral blood. The CDR3 protein is CASSRGTGAPNQPQHF. The DNA of the CDR3 is TGTGCCAGCAGTAGGGGGACAGGGGCCCCCAATCAGCCCCAGCATTTT.